A selection of T cell receptor beta chains follows, all from one sample in a study of a mutant IDH1 vaccine in newly diagnosed glioma. Generated by immunoSEQ multiplex PCR, the TCRdb table keeps only in-frame clones and is missing some. The table records 40,000 to 50,000 clones, around 76% of them present only once. What these receptors recognize is not known. Sequenced material: PBMCs, taken from a glioma patient whose treatment included an IDH1 peptide vaccine. The receptors derive from a man aged 50-60 years with glioma. CDR3s include the opening cysteine and the closing phenylalanine or tryptophan. Each record gives: V gene, J gene, clone size, D gene, CDR3 protein, CDR3 DNA. A D gene is named only where the DNA matches it firmly. Some rows have no size entry. The others give once, few or many, or a class for an expanded clone.

>TRBV6-5|TRBJ1-4|.|.
CASSYGNTRNEKLFF
TGTGCCAGCAGTTACGGGAACACCCGGAATGAAAAACTGTTTTTT
>TRBV7-2|TRBJ1-5|.|.
CASSYATGFSNQPQHF
TGTGCCAGCAGTTATGCGACCGGCTTTAGCAATCAGCCCCAGCATTTT
>TRBV4-3|TRBJ2-7|.|TRBD1
CASSHDRGSYEQYF
TGCGCCAGCAGCCACGACAGGGGATCCTACGAGCAGTACTTC
>TRBV6-1|TRBJ2-5|.|.
CASNPAAQETQYF
TGTGCCAGCAATCCGGCGGCCCAAGAGACCCAGTACTTC
>TRBV5-4|TRBJ2-7|.|.
CASSSHLTGMVEQYF
TGTGCCAGCAGCTCCCACCTTACAGGCATGGTTGAGCAGTACTTC
>TRBV27|TRBJ1-1|.|TRBD1
CASRQTGGSTEAFF
TGTGCCAGCAGGCAAACAGGGGGTAGCACTGAAGCTTTCTTT
>TRBV2|TRBJ2-1|.|.
CASSSKTESSYNEQFF
TGTGCCAGCAGTTCAAAGACGGAGAGCTCCTACAATGAGCAGTTCTTC
>TRBV5-1|TRBJ2-4|.|.
CASKGSKNIQYF
TGCGCCAGCAAGGGGTCAAAAAACATTCAGTACTTC
>TRBV5-6|TRBJ2-7|.|.
CASSLSPYEQYF
TGTGCCAGCAGCCTCAGCCCCTACGAGCAGTACTTC
>TRBV30|TRBJ1-6|.|.
CAWSGNSPLHF
TGTGCCTGGAGCGGTAATTCACCCCTCCACTTT
>TRBV7-6|TRBJ1-1|.|TRBD1
CASSPGQGTTEAFF
TGTGCCAGCAGCCCCGGACAGGGGACGACTGAAGCTTTCTTT
>TRBV4-1|TRBJ1-1|.|.
CASSFGQTKNTEAFF
TGCGCCAGCAGCTTTGGACAGACTAAGAACACTGAAGCTTTCTTT
>TRBV6-5|TRBJ2-5|.|TRBD2
CASSSLRAGRGETQYF
TGTGCCAGCAGTTCCCTACGAGCGGGGAGAGGGGAGACCCAGTACTTC
>TRBV4-1|TRBJ2-1|.|TRBD1
CASSQSRDRFLEEQFF
TGCGCCAGCAGCCAATCCCGGGACAGGTTCTTGGAGGAGCAGTTCTTC
>TRBV27|TRBJ1-1|few|.
CASSLRGGIVGAEAFF
TGTGCCAGCAGTTTAAGAGGGGGGATAGTCGGGGCTGAAGCTTTCTTT
>TRBV13|TRBJ2-1|.|TRBD2
CASSSGLAGDLSYNEQFF
TGTGCCAGCAGTTCGGGACTAGCGGGGGACCTCTCCTACAATGAGCAGTTCTTC
>TRBV10-3|TRBJ1-6|.|.
CAIKSSYNSPLHF
TGTGCCATCAAGTCCTCCTATAATTCACCCCTCCACTTT
>TRBV7-9|TRBJ1-1|few|.
CASSFEGRVNTEAFF
TGTGCCAGCAGCTTTGAGGGTAGGGTGAACACTGAAGCTTTCTTT
>TRBV27|TRBJ1-1|.|.
CATRGGAWATEAFF
TGTGCCACCAGAGGAGGGGCCTGGGCCACTGAAGCTTTCTTT
>TRBV29-1|TRBJ2-2|.|.
CSASKLENTGELFF
TGCAGCGCTTCTAAGCTAGAGAACACCGGGGAGCTGTTTTTT
>TRBV29-1|TRBJ1-4|.|TRBD1
CSVEIQGGGEKLFF
TGCAGCGTTGAGATTCAGGGGGGGGGTGAAAAACTGTTTTTT
>TRBV2|TRBJ2-3|.|.
CASTWWASTDTQYF
TGTGCCAGCACTTGGTGGGCTAGCACAGATACGCAGTATTTT
>TRBV19|TRBJ1-5|medium-sized|.
CASSVRGGSNQPQHF
TGTGCCAGTAGTGTCAGGGGCGGAAGCAATCAGCCCCAGCATTTT
>TRBV10-1|TRBJ2-5|few|.
CASSESTGTQYF
TGCGCCAGCAGTGAGTCGACGGGGACCCAGTACTTC
>TRBV19|TRBJ2-2|.|TRBD1
CASSSQGATGELFF
TGTGCCAGTAGTTCCCAGGGGGCGACCGGGGAGCTGTTTTTT
>TRBV28|TRBJ1-4|.|.
CASSSGGGGNEKLFF
TGTGCCAGCAGTTCCGGGGGTGGGGGTAATGAAAAACTGTTTTTT
>TRBV10-3|TRBJ2-1|few|TRBD2
CAISSLTGGNNEQFF
TGTGCCATCAGTTCCCTAACGGGGGGGAACAATGAGCAGTTCTTC
>TRBV27|TRBJ2-7|.|.
CASSFGQNTYEQYF
TGTGCCAGCAGTTTCGGACAGAACACCTACGAGCAGTACTTC
>TRBV30|TRBJ2-7|.|.
CAWSMGRGPSYEQYF
TGTGCCTGGAGTATGGGCAGGGGACCCTCCTACGAGCAGTACTTC
>TRBV7-9|TRBJ2-3|.|.
CASSLAGGPSTDTQYF
TGTGCCAGCAGCTTAGCTGGGGGGCCTAGCACAGATACGCAGTATTTT
>TRBV6-6|TRBJ2-5|.|.
CASSSSGSGVTQYF
TGTGCCAGCAGCTCATCAGGGTCCGGGGTGACCCAGTACTTC
>TRBV5-1|TRBJ2-1|.|TRBD2
CARAGLAGGYEQFF
TGCGCCAGAGCGGGACTAGCGGGGGGGTATGAGCAGTTCTTC
>TRBV7-9|TRBJ2-2|.|.
CASSLDVVNTGELFF
TGTGCCAGCAGCTTAGATGTGGTGAACACCGGGGAGCTGTTTTTT
>TRBV5-1|TRBJ2-5|.|.
CASRTRTGETQYF
TGCGCCAGCAGGACCCGGACGGGGGAGACCCAGTACTTC
>TRBV30|TRBJ2-3|.|.
CALAGTTSRTDTQYF
TGTGCCTTGGCCGGGACCACGAGCCGCACAGATACGCAGTATTTT
>TRBV9|TRBJ1-3|few|.
CASSVEGGTSGNTIYF
TGTGCCAGCAGCGTCGAGGGAGGGACGTCTGGAAACACCATATATTTT
>TRBV5-1|TRBJ2-7|.|.
CASSLVQGLTYEQYF
TGCGCCAGCAGCTTGGTACAGGGTCTAACCTACGAGCAGTACTTC
>TRBV9|TRBJ2-3|.|.
CASSVLEASTDTQYF
TGTGCCAGCAGCGTACTGGAAGCTAGCACAGATACGCAGTATTTT
>TRBV5-1|TRBJ1-4|few|TRBD1
CASSPDRQNEKLFF
TGCGCCAGCAGCCCGGACAGGCAAAATGAAAAACTGTTTTTT
>TRBV10-1|TRBJ2-1|.|.
CASSAAESSYNEQFF
TGCGCCAGCAGTGCGGCGGAGAGCTCCTACAATGAGCAGTTCTTC
>TRBV7-6|TRBJ1-2|.|TRBD1
CASSEQGGGYTF
TGTGCCAGCAGCGAACAGGGGGGAGGCTACACCTTC
>TRBV6-6|TRBJ1-5|.|.
CASNLQGYSNQPQHF
TGTGCCAGCAATCTACAGGGTTATAGCAATCAGCCCCAGCATTTT
>TRBV30|TRBJ1-1|.|.
CAQSDGRNTEAFF
TGTGCACAAAGCGACGGTCGGAACACTGAAGCTTTCTTT
>TRBV13|TRBJ2-7|.|.
CASSLYGNPYEQYF
TGTGCCAGCAGCTTATACGGAAACCCCTACGAGCAGTACTTC
>TRBV5-4|TRBJ2-2|few|TRBD1
CASSLREQGVTGELFF
TGTGCCAGCAGCTTACGCGAACAGGGGGTGACCGGGGAGCTGTTTTTT
>TRBV7-2|TRBJ2-2|many|TRBD2
CASSLKRLADTGELFF
TGTGCCAGCAGCTTAAAGCGGCTAGCGGACACCGGGGAGCTGTTTTTT
>TRBV6-5|TRBJ1-6|.|.
CASSYSRIGSPLHF
TGTGCCAGCAGTTACTCGAGGATCGGATCACCCCTCCACTTT
>TRBV4-3|TRBJ2-1|.|.
CASSQEGTLGQFF
TGCGCCAGCAGCCAAGAGGGGACACTGGGGCAGTTCTTC
>TRBV18|TRBJ2-7|.|TRBD1
CASSLPPGQGYEQYF
TGTGCCAGCTCATTACCTCCGGGACAGGGCTACGAGCAGTACTTC